The 20 T cell receptor beta chains presented below share a single source sample, sequenced in a study of a mutant IDH1 vaccine in newly diagnosed glioma. Clones were sequenced by immunoSEQ multiplex PCR, and TCRdb holds only the in-frame ones, with some missing. In the table there are roughly 34,000 clones, roughly 90% of which are singletons. For these receptors, no antigen is known. The time point denotes: week 47, end of study. Doses of 300 ug of mutant IDH1 20-mer peptide were given with topical imiquimod. Specimen: PBMCs, collected from a glioma patient whose treatment included an IDH1 peptide vaccine. The receptors shown here come from a woman in her 40s with glioma.

The rearrangement joins TRBV7-8 to TRBJ1-1, with D possibly matching TRBD1 (5 bases). Per germline, CDR1 SGHVS and CDR2 FQNEAQ. The length of the CDR3 is 17 residues. V was trimmed by 5 bases and J by 7 bases, leaving 26 bases between them. The CDR3 sequence: CASSLSGTSATMNEAFF. CDR3 sequence (DNA): TGTGCCAGCAGCCTCTCCGGGACCTCGGCGACGATGAATGAAGCTTTCTTT.

The rearrangement joins TRBV5-1 to TRBJ1-5; D unresolved. V lost 0 bases, J lost 1 base, and 8 bases lay in between. CDR3 length: 15 residues. Germline CDR1 is SGHRS and CDR2 is YFSETQ. The CDR3 reads CASSLDGVSNQPQHF. The CDR3 DNA reads as TGCGCCAGCAGCTTGGATGGGGTCAGCAATCAGCCCCAGCATTTT.

The chain couples TRBV19 to TRBJ1-5; D is unresolved. Germline loops: CDR1 LNHDA, CDR2 SQIVND (reference sequence). The length of the CDR3 is 14 residues. V was cut by 9 bases and J by 5 bases, with 17 bases left in between. The CDR3 DNA reads as TGTGCCAGCCGACACCTGGAACGACATCAGCCCCAGCATTTT. Translation: CASRHLERHQPQHF.

In DNA, the CDR3 is TGTGCCAGCACCCCTAAGGATACGCAGTATTTT. Translation: CASTPKDTQYF. V gene TRBV7-2 combines with J gene TRBJ2-3; D unresolved. The length of the CDR3 is 11 residues. Germline V gene data show CDR1 as SGHTA and CDR2 as FQGNSA. Trimming left V 7 bases short and J 6 bases short, with 8 bases between.

The chain is built from TRBV2 and TRBJ2-2; TRBD1 is a possible D gene (6 bases). Trimming removed 1 base at V and 1 base at J, with 10 bases between. The CDR3 loop spans 16 amino acids. Germline V gene data show CDR1 as SNHLY and CDR2 as FYNNEI. CDR3 in amino acids: CASSEVGGRNTGELFF. The CDR3, as DNA: TGTGCCAGCAGTGAAGTTGGGGGCAGGAACACCGGGGAGCTGTTTTTT.

The CDR3 DNA sequence: TGCGCCAGCAGCTTGGCCTTGGGCTCTGGGGCCAACGTCCTGACTTTC. As protein: CASSLALGSGANVLTF. The rearrangement joins TRBV5-1 to TRBJ2-6; D remains ambiguous. The CDR3 is made up of 16 amino acids. In germline, CDR1 is SGHRS, CDR2 YFSETQ. The V gene lost 0 bases and the J gene lost 0 bases, with 7 bases spanning the gap.

The rearrangement joins TRBV19 to TRBJ2-7; TRBD2 matches 8 bases. The germline V gene has CDR1 LNHDA and CDR2 SQIVND (reference sequence). The CDR3 runs to 15 residues. V lost 5 bases to trimming and J lost 5 bases; unmatched junction nucleotides: 11. The CDR3 spells CASSSKAGVFHEQYF. Here the CDR3 DNA reads TGTGCCAGTAGTTCCAAAGCGGGAGTATTCCACGAGCAGTACTTC.

The chain joins TRBV9 to TRBJ2-2; D not certain. The V gene's germline CDR1 is SGDLS and CDR2 YYNGEE. V lost 0 bases and J 1 base, leaving 7 bases between the germline ends. There are 15 residues in the CDR3. In DNA form, the CDR3 reads TGTGCCAGCAGCGTAGGAGTAGAGAACACCGGGGAGCTGTTTTTT. Residues: CASSVGVENTGELFF.

This sequence joins TRBV2 and TRBJ2-7, with D perhaps matching TRBD1 (5 bases). This CDR3 spans 14 amino acids. Germline lookup yields CDR1 SNHLY and CDR2 FYNNEI. The V gene lost 6 bases and the J gene lost 2 bases, with 14 bases spanning the gap. This chain's CDR3 is CASRTPIGAYEQYF. DNA of the CDR3: TGTGCCAGCAGGACCCCTATAGGGGCCTACGAGCAGTACTTC.

The rearrangement uses TRBV7-2 and TRBJ1-4; no reliable D call. The CDR3 sequence is 15 residues long. CDR1 is SGHTA and CDR2 is FQGNSA in the germline V gene. V was cut by 3 bases and J by 8 bases, with 16 bases left in between. The CDR3 bases are TGTGCCAGCAGCTTGACACCAGGTGCCAGAGAAAAACTGTTTTTT. Translated, it gives CASSLTPGAREKLFF.

The chain employs TRBV28 and TRBJ2-7; unclear D gene. The CDR3 contains 13 residues. In germline, CDR1 is MDHEN, CDR2 SYDVKM. The V end was cut by 7 bases, the J end by 3 bases, with 13 bases between. CDR3 coding DNA: TGTGCCAGCATAGCCGCTTCGGGCTACGAGCAGTACTTC. This encodes CASIAASGYEQYF.

This clone was picked up one time. The J gene is TRBJ2-5, the V gene TRBV5-1; 10 bases line up with TRBD1. Germline loops: CDR1 SGHRS, CDR2 YFSETQ. The CDR3 extends over 15 amino acids. Germline trimming cut 0 bases from V and 4 bases from J; bases unmatched to any gene: 3. The CDR3 loop is CASSLGTGGLETQYF. In DNA, the CDR3 is TGCGCCAGCAGCTTGGGGACAGGGGGATTAGAGACCCAGTACTTC.

The genes are TRBV19 and TRBJ1-5; 8 bases are shared with TRBD1. The V gene end was trimmed by 6 bases and the J gene end by 6 bases; junction bases not matched to a gene: 13. The CDR3 has 16 residues. The germline CDR1 and CDR2 sequences are LNHDA and SQIVND (reference sequence). The CDR3 reads CASSKAGQGAFQPQHF. The CDR3 DNA follows: TGTGCCAGTAGCAAAGCAGGGCAGGGGGCTTTTCAGCCCCAGCATTTT.

This chain uses TRBV5-8 with TRBJ2-2; 15 positions match TRBD2. In germline, CDR1 is SGHTS, CDR2 YDEGEE. V gave up 3 bases and J gave up 4 bases; unmatched junction bases: 4. CDR3 size: 17 residues. CDR3 in DNA: TGTGCCAGCAGCTCCCGGACTAGCGGGGGGGCCACCGGGGAGCTGTTTTTT. Encoded protein: CASSSRTSGGATGELFF.

This chain connects TRBV7-9 to TRBJ1-3; no definite D call. This CDR3 has 15 amino acids. The V end was cut by 1 base, the J end by 7 bases, with 14 bases between. Germline CDR1 and CDR2: SEHNR and FQNEAQ (reference sequence). The CDR3, as DNA: TGTGCCAGCAGCTTAGAAAGGCTGAGGCGGAACACCATATATTTT. Amino acids: CASSLERLRRNTIYF.

The chain links TRBV6-5 to TRBJ2-3, with D possibly being TRBD2 (5 bases). Trimming pared 7 bases from V and 3 bases from J, leaving 17 bases between. Germline V CDR1 and CDR2: MNHEY, SVGAGI. The CDR3 is 15 residues long. The CDR3 sequence is CASKWSRGMTDTQYF. CDR3 in DNA: TGTGCCAGCAAGTGGTCACGGGGAATGACAGATACGCAGTATTTT.

V gene TRBV28 combines with J gene TRBJ2-7; D could derive from TRBD1 or TRBD2 (6 bases each). The CDR3 is 13 amino acids. The germline CDR1 and CDR2 sequences are MDHEN and SYDVKM. V lost 2 bases and J 2 bases, leaving 7 bases between the germline ends. The CDR3 DNA is TGTGCCAGCAGTTTAGGGGGGCCCTACGAGCAGTACTTC. Translated, it gives CASSLGGPYEQYF.

The V gene is TRBV2, the J gene TRBJ1-1; D remains unclear. The CDR3 consists of 13 residues. With 2 bases removed from V and 3 bases from J, the gap between germline ends came to 7 bases. The germline V gene encodes CDR1 SNHLY and CDR2 FYNNEI. The CDR3 region is CASSELADTEAFF. CDR3 nucleotides: TGTGCCAGCAGTGAATTAGCGGACACTGAAGCTTTCTTT.

This chain connects TRBV4-1 to TRBJ1-1; tentatively, D is TRBD1 (6 bases). Germline-derived CDR1 and CDR2 are MGHRA and YSYEKL. CDR3 size: 14 residues. Trimming stripped 1 base from V and 10 bases from J, with 16 bases between. The CDR3 loop reads CASSQGAGRGGAFF. DNA for the CDR3: TGCGCCAGCAGCCAAGGTGCGGGGAGGGGGGGAGCTTTCTTT.

The V call is TRBV9, the J call TRBJ2-5; no clear D gene. The germline V gene has CDR1 SGDLS and CDR2 YYNGEE. The CDR3 has 13 residues. Trimming removed 0 bases at V and 3 bases at J, with 6 bases between. Here the CDR3 DNA reads TGTGCCAGCAGCGTAGACTTTGAAGAGACCCAGTACTTC. This encodes CASSVDFEETQYF.